A selection of T cell receptor beta chains follows, all from one sample in a study of CXCR3-negative and CXCR3-positive naive CD8 T cells. From its re-call of the 5' RACE reads, TCRdb lists each CDR3 protein once, without DNA. Its table records roughly 140,000 distinct CDR3 sequences. The sequenced sample was naive CXCR3+ CD8+ T cells from blood. The receptors shown here come from a human donor in good health. Some clones in this sample may be carry-over from other donors' samples. The CDR3 runs from the conserved cysteine through the conserved F or W.

j_gene | v_gene | CDR3aa
TRBJ2-7 | TRBV13 | CASSTPTSGEYEQYF
TRBJ1-3 | TRBV24-1 | CATRDRDENTIYF
TRBJ2-5 | TRBV27 | CASKTSGRVETQYF
TRBJ2-7 | TRBV20-1 | CSARGLAGPSYEQYF
TRBJ2-5 | TRBV6-6 | CASSFNRDYQETQYF
TRBJ1-2 | TRBV10-1 | CASSESNGGYGYTF
TRBJ2-1 | TRBV7-9 | CASSAGTGGNNEQFF
TRBJ2-2 | TRBV14 | CASSQAAGRITGELFF
TRBJ1-4 | TRBV9 | CASSEGQGPFEKLFF
TRBJ2-1 | TRBV29-1 | CSVQREGLASF
TRBJ2-7 | TRBV27 | CASTISGGKSYEQYF
TRBJ2-7 | TRBV5-5 | CASTVLPGAYEQYF
TRBJ2-4 | TRBV28 | CASSLGVAGVQYF
TRBJ2-7 | TRBV3-1 | CASTAGGELDEQYF
TRBJ1-2 | TRBV29-1 | CSVDYKGNNGYTF
TRBJ2-5 | TRBV3-1 | CASSPSDEETQYF
TRBJ2-3 | TRBV29-1 | CSTYPGTGGTDTQYF
TRBJ2-7 | TRBV29-1 | CSVEELGDEQYF
TRBJ2-7 | TRBV20-1 | CSARYEGWEQYF